The clone carrying this T cell receptor beta chain was seen many times. Its antigen is unknown. To make TCR beta libraries, researchers used iRepertoire HTBI primers and Arm-PCR of CDR3 regions. Each CDR3 protein is one row after TCRdb ran MiXCR on the multiplex PCR reads. This table has hundreds of thousands of distinct CDR3 sequences, 9.5% to 15% appearing once. The time point: newly diagnosed GD, antithyroid drugs for less than 3 months. RNA extracted from PBMCs served as the sequencing template. CDR3 length: 13 amino acids. Germline CDR1 reads DFQATT; CDR2 reads SNEGSKA (reference sequence). These data are taken from a study of regulatory T cells in long-lasting Graves disease. The study, taken as a whole, reports: New patients shared fewer than 1,000 public clonotypes, and persistent patients shared more, with 2,741. Gene preferences differed: TRBV28, TRBJ1-2, TRBJ2-5 in persistent cases.

These data were also filed under a second study, of T cells in Graves' hyperthyroidism and ophthalmopathy. That report adds: HTBI primers were used for first-round RT-PCR of the TCR CDR3.

The receptor's source is a woman in her 30s with Graves disease. The chain recombines TRBV20-1 with TRBJ2-1; tentatively, D is TRBD2 (6 bases). The input for sequencing was peripheral blood mononuclear cells (PBMCs), taken at new diagnosis, from a patient treated with antithyroid drugs. The CDR3 protein is CTLTRDFNNEQFF. The CDR3 DNA reads as TGCACTCTCACCAGGGACTTCAACAATGAGCAGTTCTTC.